A single sample gave rise to the 6 T cell receptor beta chains below, sequenced in a study of T cells in Graves' hyperthyroidism and ophthalmopathy. RNA transcripts yielded amplified TCR beta CDR3 regions. The TCR CDR3 first-round RT-PCR relied on the HTBI primer set. One entry per CDR3 protein results from TCRdb running MiXCR on the multiplex PCR reads. In the table there are a few hundred thousand distinct CDR3 sequences, less than 25% of which are singletons. The sequencing input was blood. These receptors all come from a man aged 18-30 years with Graves' hyperthyroidism.

The chain has TRBV14 and TRBJ2-7; 9 nucleotides line up with TRBD1. J gave up 0 bases and V 3 bases, and 12 bases lay outside the gene matches. The CDR3 runs 18 residues. Germline assignment: CDR1 SGHDN and CDR2 FVKESK. The CDR3 coding sequence is TGTGCCAGCAGCCAGTCTAGAACCGGGACAGGGACCTCCTACGAGCAGTACTTC. Amino acid sequence: CASSQSRTGTGTSYEQYF.

The chain joins TRBV7-2 to TRBJ2-5; 7 positions agree with TRBD2. The V gene end was trimmed by 5 bases and the J gene end by 2 bases; junction bases not matched to a gene: 11. Germline V gives CDR1 SGHTA, CDR2 FQGNSA. CDR3 length: 16 amino acids. CDR3 nucleotides: TGTGCCAGCAGCCCCGCCGTGGTTAGCGGGCAAGAGACCCAGTACTTC. It codes for CASSPAVVSGQETQYF.

The V and J genes are TRBV6-2 or TRBV6-3 and TRBJ1-1; D gene ambiguous. CDR1 and CDR2 from the germline V gene are MNHEY and SVGEGT. The CDR3 is 16 amino acids. V was clipped by 2 bases and J by 0 bases, with 13 bases between them. The CDR3 sequence: CASSYLSGGLNTEAFF. CDR3 nucleotide sequence: TGTGCCAGCAGTTACCTCAGCGGAGGGTTGAACACTGAAGCTTTCTTT.

The chain links TRBV2 to TRBJ1-1; the D is unclear. Trimming removed 9 bases at V and 1 base at J, with 15 bases between. Germline V CDR1 and CDR2: SNHLY, FYNNEI. This CDR3 has 14 amino acids. The CDR3 nucleotides are TGTGCCAGTGAAGACCCACTTCGGAACACTGAAGCTTTCTTT. It specifies CASEDPLRNTEAFF.

This clonotype was seen ten or more times. The chain combines TRBV29-1 with TRBJ1-1; TRBD1 agrees at 9 bases. From germline, CDR1 is SQVTM and CDR2 ANQGSEA. V lost 5 bases, J lost 1 base, and 8 bases stayed unmatched. This CDR3 comprises 15 residues. CDR3 DNA sequence: TGCAGCGTTTTCCCTCGGGGACAGGGGAACACTGAAGCTTTCTTT. Translating it yields CSVFPRGQGNTEAFF.

This clonotype has more than one count but fewer than ten. The genes are TRBV6-2 or TRBV6-3 and TRBJ1-1; D uncertain. This CDR3 is 13 amino acids long. Germline V gene lookup returns CDR1 MNHEY and CDR2 SVGEGT. Trimming shortened V by 6 bases and J by 7 bases, and 15 bases separated the two germline ends. The CDR3: CASSPWTGLEAFF. The CDR3 bases are TGTGCCAGCAGCCCCTGGACTGGCCTTGAAGCTTTCTTT.